These 23 T cell receptor beta chains came from one sample sequenced in a study of beta chain features in type 1 diabetes. Expressed TCRB transcripts were sequenced because the entire RNA isolate underwent reverse transcription. The table came from immunoSEQ multiplex PCR; TCRdb's copy has only in-frame clones and leaves some out. Among 300,000 to 400,000 clones listed, under 8.5% were seen once. Sequencing used central memory CD4+ T cells from blood. The receptors stem from a woman aged 18 to 35 in good health.

This clone was detected only a few times. J is TRBJ2-1 and V is TRBV14; 8 nucleotides line up with TRBD2. The CDR3 has 17 amino acids. Looked up from germline, CDR1 is SGHDN and CDR2 is FVKESK. The junction had 10 bases not matched to a gene; V was cut back by 1 base and J by 5 bases. The CDR3 reads CASSQVKGGRPHNEQFF. As DNA, the CDR3 is TGTGCCAGCAGCCAAGTGAAAGGCGGGAGGCCCCACAATGAGCAGTTCTTC.

The rearrangement links TRBV7-9 to TRBJ2-2; D gene uncertain. The V and J ends lost 3 bases and 4 bases respectively, with 6 bases between them. Germline CDR1 and CDR2: SEHNR and FQNEAQ (reference sequence). The CDR3 totals 13 residues. CDR3 in amino acids: CASSFGRTGELFF. CDR3 bases: TGTGCCAGCAGCTTCGGACGCACCGGGGAGCTGTTTTTT.

This clone was observed a handful of times. The chain has TRBV7-2 and TRBJ2-7; D is unresolved. The CDR3 runs to 15 residues. Deletions cut 1 base from V and 4 bases from J, with 14 bases between. Germline CDR1 SGHTA, CDR2 FQGNSA. CDR3 coding DNA: TGTGCCAGCAGCTTAGGTAACGGGCCACTTTACGAGCAGTACTTC. It translates to CASSLGNGPLYEQYF. Using reference TRBV7-2 and TRBJ2-7 for the parts outside the CDR3, the full variable domain is GAGVSQSPSNKVTEKGKDVELRCDPISGHTALYWYRQSLGQGLEFLIYFQGNSAPDKSGLPSDRFSAERTGGSVSTLTIQRTQQEDSAVYLCASSLGNGPLYEQYFGPGTRLTVT.

Only a few counts were recorded for this clone. The J gene is TRBJ1-1, the V gene TRBV7-3; D gene unclear. The germline gives CDR1 SGHTA, CDR2 FQGTGA. Trimming stripped 2 bases from V and 4 bases from J, with 8 bases between. This CDR3 contains 13 residues. This chain's CDR3 is CASSLQWGTEAFF. In DNA, the CDR3 is TGTGCCAGCAGCTTACAATGGGGCACTGAAGCTTTCTTT.

The gene calls are TRBV7-3 and TRBJ1-1; TRBD1 is a possible D gene (6 bases). The CDR3 length is 13 residues. V lost 8 bases, J lost 1 base, and 11 bases lay in between. Germline assignment: CDR1 SGHTA and CDR2 FQGTGA. The CDR3 DNA reads TGTGCCAGCGGCGAACAGGGGAACACTGAAGCTTTCTTT. It encodes CASGEQGNTEAFF.

This clone was counted between two and nine times. The CDR3 region has the DNA TGTGCCAGCAGTTTCTCCGTCAATCAGCCCCAGCATTTT. Amino acids: CASSFSVNQPQHF. The rearrangement joins TRBV28 to TRBJ1-5; D gene ambiguous. The CDR3 contains 13 residues. Germline V gene data show CDR1 as MDHEN and CDR2 as SYDVKM. The V gene lost 3 bases and the J gene lost 3 bases, with 6 bases spanning the gap.

This clone was recorded at least ten times. This chain joins TRBV7-2 and TRBJ1-2, with D hard to call. This CDR3 comprises 16 residues. Trimming pared 1 base from V and 2 bases from J, leaving 14 bases between. Germline lookup yields CDR1 SGHTA and CDR2 FQGNSA. CDR3 sequence reads: CASSLGDVRFNYGYTF. In DNA, the CDR3 is TGTGCCAGCAGCTTAGGGGATGTGAGGTTCAACTATGGCTACACCTTC. Drawing the rest from reference TRBV7-2 and TRBJ1-2, the complete variable domain is GAGVSQSPSNKVTEKGKDVELRCDPISGHTALYWYRQSLGQGLEFLIYFQGNSAPDKSGLPSDRFSAERTGGSVSTLTIQRTQQEDSAVYLCASSLGDVRFNYGYTFGSGTRLTVV.

A word on this clone: This clone may be a read error of a much larger clone one base away. The rearrangement links TRBV7-3 to TRBJ1-2; 7 nucleotides agree with TRBD1. Germline V gene sequence: CDR1 SGHTA, CDR2 FQGTGA. Losses at the gene ends were 3 bases for V and 6 bases for J; bases not matched to a gene: 4. CDR3 length equals 13 residues. Here the CDR3 reads CASSLGQGDGYTF. The CDR3 nucleotides read TGTGCCAGCAGCTTGGGGCAGGGGGATGGCTACACCTTC.

This clone was found many times. The DNA for the CDR3 is TGTGCCAGCAGTACTCCTAACAACTATGGCTACACCTTC. Translated, it gives CASSTPNNYGYTF. The rearrangement joins TRBV28 to TRBJ1-2; D call uncertain. Trimming stripped 5 bases from V and 2 bases from J, with 9 bases between. The CDR3 covers 13 residues. The germline V gene has CDR1 MDHEN and CDR2 SYDVKM.

The genes are TRBV28 and TRBJ1-5; possibly TRBD1 for D (5 bases). The CDR3 length is 13 residues. Germline loops: CDR1 MDHEN, CDR2 SYDVKM. V gave up 2 bases and J gave up 6 bases, with 8 bases separating them. The CDR3 loop reads CASSLRGGQPQHF. For the CDR3, the DNA is TGTGCCAGCAGTTTAAGGGGAGGTCAGCCCCAGCATTTT. Supplemented by reference TRBV28 and TRBJ1-5, the full variable domain reads DVKVTQSSRYLVKRTGEKVFLECVQDMDHENMFWYRQDPGLGLRLIYFSYDVKMKEKGDIPEGYSVSREKKERFSLILESASTNQTSMYLCASSLRGGQPQHFGDGTRLSIL.

This clone was recorded at least ten times. The chain carries TRBV13 and TRBJ2-3, with 8 bases identical to TRBD2. J was trimmed by 2 bases and V by 5 bases; bases with no gene match: 6. CDR1 PRHDT and CDR2 FYEKMQ come from the germline V gene (reference sequence). The CDR3 loop spans 15 amino acids. CDR3: CASSPREGLTDTQYF. CDR3 DNA sequence: TGTGCCAGCAGCCCTCGGGAGGGCCTCACAGATACGCAGTATTTT. Drawing the rest from reference TRBV13 and TRBJ2-3, the complete variable domain is AAGVIQSPRHLIKEKRETATLKCYPIPRHDTVYWYQQGPGQDPQFLISFYEKMQSDKGSIPDRFSAQQFSDYHSELNMSSLELGDSALYFCASSPREGLTDTQYFGPGTRLTVL.

The chain recombines TRBV15 with TRBJ2-5, with TRBD1 as a possible D gene (5 bases). The germline V gene has CDR1 LNHNV and CDR2 YYDKDF (reference sequence). V was shortened by 4 bases and J by 0 bases, with 6 bases between the two germline ends. The CDR3 covers 13 residues. The chain's CDR3 is CATSKGNQETQYF. CDR3 DNA: TGTGCCACCAGCAAGGGGAACCAAGAGACCCAGTACTTC.

Comment on this clone: This same CDR3 is encoded by further DNA sequences in the sample. The chain has TRBV9 and TRBJ2-7; D may be TRBD2 (6 bases). The V end lost 0 bases, the J end lost 2 bases, and 9 bases lay between the germline ends. CDR1 is SGDLS, CDR2 YYNGEE, per germline. This CDR3 is built from 14 residues. CDR3 coding DNA: TGTGCCAGCAGCGTAGATCCGGGAGCCTACGAGCAGTACTTC. Protein product: CASSVDPGAYEQYF.

The J gene is TRBJ1-2, the V gene TRBV28; 8 nucleotides align to TRBD1. The CDR3 has 15 residues. V lost 5 bases, J lost 3 bases, and 8 bases stayed unmatched. Germline V CDR1 and CDR2: MDHEN, SYDVKM. Here the CDR3 reads CASSPPPTGDYGYTF. CDR3 DNA: TGTGCCAGCAGTCCCCCACCGACAGGGGACTATGGCTACACCTTC.

CDR3 in amino acids: CASSPRGLAVEQFF. The CDR3 coding sequence is TGTGCCAGCAGCCCCCGGGGACTAGCAGTAGAGCAGTTCTTC. V and J are TRBV7-2 and TRBJ2-1, with 9 bases aligning to TRBD2. The ends lost 5 bases at V and 10 bases at J; junction bases unmatched: 9. Germline values: CDR1 SGHTA, CDR2 FQGNSA. The CDR3 sequence is 14 residues long.

There are a few counts of this clone. The chain carries TRBV28 and TRBJ1-2; TRBD1 aligns across 7 bases. The germline V gene encodes CDR1 MDHEN and CDR2 SYDVKM. The CDR3 loop spans 16 amino acids. The trim removed 7 bases at V and 4 bases at J, leaving 15 bases unmatched. In DNA form, the CDR3 reads TGTGCCAGCATACCGTCACAGGGGCGGGCGGGCTATGGCTACACCTTC. Protein sequence: CASIPSQGRAGYGYTF.

The sample holds many counts of this clone. The chain carries TRBV9 and TRBJ2-1; D possibly uses TRBD1 or TRBD2 (5 bases each). Trimming took 1 base from V and 10 from J, leaving 18 bases between them. This CDR3 has 15 amino acids. Germline loops: CDR1 SGDLS, CDR2 YYNGEE. The CDR3 region has the DNA TGTGCCAGCAGCGTAAACGGGGCGGACTGGGCGGAGCAGTTCTTC. It translates to CASSVNGADWAEQFF.

This clone was observed a few times. J is TRBJ1-2 and V is TRBV21-1; whether TRBD1, the table's D call, matches the DNA was not checked. TRBV21-1 counts as a pseudogene. CDR3 length: 13 amino acids. CDR3 loop: CARGQTSDGGYTF. CDR3 sequence (DNA): TGTGCCAGGGGACAGACGTCCGACGGGGGCTACACCTTC.

As for this clone: Within the sample, other DNA sequences also encode this same CDR3. This chain connects TRBV7-2 to TRBJ2-2; D not resolved. Trimming took 3 bases from V and 7 from J, leaving 6 bases between them. Looked up from germline, CDR1 is SGHTA and CDR2 is FQGNSA. The CDR3 extends over 12 amino acids. In nucleotides, the CDR3 is TGTGCCAGCAGCTTGACCATCGGGGAGCTGTTTTTT. It codes for CASSLTIGELFF.

This clone was seen a handful of times. The chain employs TRBV11-3 and TRBJ2-2; tentative D call: TRBD1 (6 bases). CDR1 and CDR2 from the germline V gene are SGHNT and YENEEA. This CDR3 is 13 amino acids long. Trimming removed 4 bases at V and 7 bases at J, with 10 bases between. DNA for the CDR3: TGTGCCAGCAGCTCCACAGGGAGCGGGGAGCTGTTTTTT. Translation gives CASSSTGSGELFF.

This clone turned up a few times. V and J are TRBV6-4 and TRBJ2-4; TRBD2 matches 8 bases. This CDR3 region has 12 residues. J was trimmed by 6 bases and V by 6 bases; bases with no gene match: 1. The germline CDR1 and CDR2 sequences are MRHNA and SNTAGT. The CDR3 spells CASSGRGNIQYF. CDR3 bases: TGTGCCAGCAGCGGGAGGGGAAACATTCAGTACTTC.

The chain employs TRBV7-9 and TRBJ2-7, with no clear D. Germline loops: CDR1 SEHNR, CDR2 FQNEAQ (reference sequence). The CDR3 has 12 amino acids. Trimming took 5 bases from V and 5 from J, leaving 10 bases between them. As DNA, the CDR3 is TGTGCCAGCAGCCACAAGCTGGACGAGCAGTACTTC. Protein: CASSHKLDEQYF.

This clone was seen ten or more times. The chain employs TRBV7-9 and TRBJ2-7; 10 bases are shared with TRBD1. Germline values: CDR1 SEHNR, CDR2 FQNEAQ (reference sequence). V shed 4 bases and J 4 bases; nucleotides not matched to a gene: 4. The CDR3 runs to 14 residues. The CDR3 DNA sequence: TGTGCCAGCAGCTCCGGACAGGGGGATTACGAGCAGTACTTC. Amino acid sequence: CASSSGQGDYEQYF. The full variable domain, in which reference TRBV7-9 and TRBJ2-7 provide the parts outside the CDR3, is DTGVSQNPRHKITKRGQNVTFRCDPISEHNRLYWYRQTLGQGPEFLTYFQNEAQLEKSRLLSDRFSAERPKGSFSTLEIQRTEQGDSAMYLCASSSGQGDYEQYFGPGTRLTVT.